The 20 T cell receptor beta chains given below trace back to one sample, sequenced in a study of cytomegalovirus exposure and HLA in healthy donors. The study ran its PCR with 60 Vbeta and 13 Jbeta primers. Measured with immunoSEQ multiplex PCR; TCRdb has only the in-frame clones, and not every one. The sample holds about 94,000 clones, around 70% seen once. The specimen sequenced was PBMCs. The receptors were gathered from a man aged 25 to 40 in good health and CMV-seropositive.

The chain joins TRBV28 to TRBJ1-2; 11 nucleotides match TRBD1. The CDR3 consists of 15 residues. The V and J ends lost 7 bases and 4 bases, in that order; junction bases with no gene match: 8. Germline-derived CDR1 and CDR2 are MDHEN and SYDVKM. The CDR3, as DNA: TGTGCCAGCAACACCGGGACAGGGGGTGGCTATGGCTACACCTTC. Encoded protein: CASNTGTGGGYGYTF.

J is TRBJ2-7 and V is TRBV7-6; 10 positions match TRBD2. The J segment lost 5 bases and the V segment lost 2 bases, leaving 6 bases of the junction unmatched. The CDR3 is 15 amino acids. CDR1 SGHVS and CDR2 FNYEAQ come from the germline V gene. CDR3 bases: TGTGCCAGCAGCTTACTAGCGGGAGACTCGGACGAGCAGTACTTC. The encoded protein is CASSLLAGDSDEQYF.

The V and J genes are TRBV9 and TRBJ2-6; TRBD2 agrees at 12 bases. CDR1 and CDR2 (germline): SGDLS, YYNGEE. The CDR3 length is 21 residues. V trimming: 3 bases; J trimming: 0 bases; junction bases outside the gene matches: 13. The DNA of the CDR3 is TGTGCCAGCAGCGCCCCGAGGATTCTAGCGGGGGGGACCTCTGGGGCCAACGTCCTGACTTTC. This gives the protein CASSAPRILAGGTSGANVLTF.

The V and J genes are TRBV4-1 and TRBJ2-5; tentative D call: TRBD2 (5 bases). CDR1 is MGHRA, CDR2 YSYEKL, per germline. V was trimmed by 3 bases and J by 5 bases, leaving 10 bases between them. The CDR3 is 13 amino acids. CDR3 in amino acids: CASSQAERETQYF. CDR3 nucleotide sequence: TGCGCCAGCAGCCAGGCGGAGCGGGAGACCCAGTACTTC.

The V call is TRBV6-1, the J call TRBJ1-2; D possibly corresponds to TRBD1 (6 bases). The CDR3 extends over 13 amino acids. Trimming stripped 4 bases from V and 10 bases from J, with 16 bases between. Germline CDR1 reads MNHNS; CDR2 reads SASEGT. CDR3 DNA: TGTGCCAGCAGTGGGGAGGGGACATCTACCTACACCTTC. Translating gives CASSGEGTSTYTF.

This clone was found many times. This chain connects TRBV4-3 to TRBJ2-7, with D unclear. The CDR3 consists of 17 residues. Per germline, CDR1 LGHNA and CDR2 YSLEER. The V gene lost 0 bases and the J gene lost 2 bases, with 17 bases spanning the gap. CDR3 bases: TGCGCCAGCAGCCAAGATCACAAGTTGTACACTACCTACGAGCAGTACTTC. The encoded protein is CASSQDHKLYTTYEQYF.

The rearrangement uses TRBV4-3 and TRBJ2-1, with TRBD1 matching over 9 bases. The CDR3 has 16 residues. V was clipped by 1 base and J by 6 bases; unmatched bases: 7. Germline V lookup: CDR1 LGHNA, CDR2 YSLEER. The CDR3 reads CASSQGTGQGSNEQFF. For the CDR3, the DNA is TGCGCCAGCAGCCAAGGCACTGGACAGGGGAGCAATGAGCAGTTCTTC.

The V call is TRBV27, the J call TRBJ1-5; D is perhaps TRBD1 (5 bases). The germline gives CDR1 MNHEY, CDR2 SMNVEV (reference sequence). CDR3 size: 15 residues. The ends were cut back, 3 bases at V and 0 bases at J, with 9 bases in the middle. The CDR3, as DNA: TGTGCCAGCAGTTTGAAAGGGGATAGCAATCAGCCCCAGCATTTT. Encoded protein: CASSLKGDSNQPQHF.

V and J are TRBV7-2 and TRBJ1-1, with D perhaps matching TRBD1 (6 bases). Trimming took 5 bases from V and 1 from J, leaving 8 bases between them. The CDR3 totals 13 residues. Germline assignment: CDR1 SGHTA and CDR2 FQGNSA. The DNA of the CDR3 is TGTGCCAGCAGCGGGGGCTCGAACACTGAAGCTTTCTTT. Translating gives CASSGGSNTEAFF.

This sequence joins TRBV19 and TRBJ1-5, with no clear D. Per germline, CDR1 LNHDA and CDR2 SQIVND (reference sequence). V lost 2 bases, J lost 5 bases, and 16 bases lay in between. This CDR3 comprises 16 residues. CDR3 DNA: TGTGCCAGTAGTATACAGGCCGCTGCTGTTCATCAGCCCCAGCATTTT. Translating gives CASSIQAAAVHQPQHF.

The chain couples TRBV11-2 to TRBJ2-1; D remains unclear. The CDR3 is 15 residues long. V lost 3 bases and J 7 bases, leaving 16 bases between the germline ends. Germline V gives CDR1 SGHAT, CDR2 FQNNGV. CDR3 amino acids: CASSFPDSRANEQFF. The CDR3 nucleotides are TGTGCCAGCAGCTTCCCCGACTCGAGAGCGAATGAGCAGTTCTTC.

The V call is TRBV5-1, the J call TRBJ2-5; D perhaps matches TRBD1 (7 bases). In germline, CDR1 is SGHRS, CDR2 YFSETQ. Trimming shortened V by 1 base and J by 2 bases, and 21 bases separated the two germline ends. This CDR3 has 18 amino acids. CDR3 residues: CASSLYSAGGNFQETQYF. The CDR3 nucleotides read TGCGCCAGCAGCTTGTATTCGGCAGGGGGGAATTTTCAAGAGACCCAGTACTTC.

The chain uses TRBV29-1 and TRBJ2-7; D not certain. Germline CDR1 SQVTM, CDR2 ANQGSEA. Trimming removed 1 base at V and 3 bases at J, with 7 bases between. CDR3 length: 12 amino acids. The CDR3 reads CSVEGFSYEQYF. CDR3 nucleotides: TGCAGCGTTGAAGGCTTCAGCTACGAGCAGTACTTC.

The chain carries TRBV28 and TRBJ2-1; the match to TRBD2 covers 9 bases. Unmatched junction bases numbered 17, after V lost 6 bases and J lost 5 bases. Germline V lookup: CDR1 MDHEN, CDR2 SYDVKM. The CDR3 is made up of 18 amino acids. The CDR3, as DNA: TGTGCCAGCAGAAAAAGGTGGGCCGGGAGCGGGGGGAACAATGAGCAGTTCTTC. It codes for CASRKRWAGSGGNNEQFF.

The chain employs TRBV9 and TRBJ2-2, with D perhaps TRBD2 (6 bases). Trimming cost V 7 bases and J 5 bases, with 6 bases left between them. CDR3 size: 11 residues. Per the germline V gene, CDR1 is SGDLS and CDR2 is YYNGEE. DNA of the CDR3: TGTGCCAGCGGGGGGACCGGGGAGCTGTTTTTT. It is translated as CASGGTGELFF.

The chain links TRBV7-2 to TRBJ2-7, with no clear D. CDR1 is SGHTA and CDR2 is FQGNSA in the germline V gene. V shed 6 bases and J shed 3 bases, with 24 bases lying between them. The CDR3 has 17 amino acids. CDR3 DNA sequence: TGTGCCAGCAGTAAAGTCGGGTCTACTCCTATCCTCTACGAGCAGTACTTC. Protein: CASSKVGSTPILYEQYF.

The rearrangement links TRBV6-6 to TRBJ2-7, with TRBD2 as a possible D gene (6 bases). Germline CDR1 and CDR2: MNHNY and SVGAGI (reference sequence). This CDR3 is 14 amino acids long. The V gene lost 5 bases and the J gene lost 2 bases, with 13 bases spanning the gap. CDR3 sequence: CASSPRLVPYEQYF. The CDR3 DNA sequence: TGTGCCAGCAGTCCAAGACTAGTTCCCTACGAGCAGTACTTC.

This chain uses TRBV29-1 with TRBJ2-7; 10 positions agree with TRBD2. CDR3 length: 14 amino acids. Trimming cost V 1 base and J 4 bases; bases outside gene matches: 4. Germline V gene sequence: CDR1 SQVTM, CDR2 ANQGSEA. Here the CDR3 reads CSVEASGGGYEQYF. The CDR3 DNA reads TGCAGCGTTGAAGCTAGCGGGGGCGGATACGAGCAGTACTTC.

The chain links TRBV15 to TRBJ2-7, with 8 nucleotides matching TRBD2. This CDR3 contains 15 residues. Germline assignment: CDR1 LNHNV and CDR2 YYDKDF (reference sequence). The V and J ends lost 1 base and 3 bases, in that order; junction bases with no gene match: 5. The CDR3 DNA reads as TGTGCCACCAGCAGAGGGGGTCTAGCGGGCTACGAGCAGTACTTC. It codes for CATSRGGLAGYEQYF.

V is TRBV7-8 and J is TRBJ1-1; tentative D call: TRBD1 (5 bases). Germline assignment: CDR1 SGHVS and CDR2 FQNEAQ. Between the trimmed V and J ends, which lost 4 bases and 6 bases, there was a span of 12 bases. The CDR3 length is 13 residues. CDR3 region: CASSSTGGSEAFF. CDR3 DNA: TGTGCCAGCAGCTCCACCGGGGGGTCTGAAGCTTTCTTT. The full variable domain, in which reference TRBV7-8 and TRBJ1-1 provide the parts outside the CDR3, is GAGVSQSPRYKVAKRGQDVALRCDPISGHVSLFWYQQALGQGPEFLTYFQNEAQLDKSGLPSDRFFAERPEGSVSTLKIQRTQQEDSAVYLCASSSTGGSEAFFGQGTRLTVV.